Described below is a single TCR beta chain sequence and its context. Its antigen is unknown. It has no much larger one-base neighbor in the sample; base qualities were not kept. The collaborating institutions used their own protocols to collect whole blood in K2EDTA tubes. For TCRbeta analysis, collaborator samples were shipped as frozen whole blood, as isolated PBMCs, or as DNA extracted from either sample type. The data were taken from a study of blood T cell repertoires in COVID-19 (dated by TCRdb to the early 2020s). Study-level background: Collaborator samples came from the United States, Italy and Spain and covered acute and convalescent phases of COVID-19. The material from the prospective study consisted of cDNA or gDNA derived from T cells, B-cell-depleted T cells, or PBMCs. Deeply sampled blood TCRbeta repertoires from subjects exposed to, actively infected with, or recovered from COVID-19 were included in the dataset. The repertoires were released in a freely available public database meant as a resource for research on the immune response to SARS-CoV-2. The samples were drawn from the first 160 participants of the ongoing ImmuneRACE study and from under 1,500 subjects provided by 6 global collaborators. Sample metadata almost always included a de-identified subject ID, COVID-19 status, age in years and sex. Where HLA class I and class II types were available, the types were taken from metadata supplied by the sample provider, not from assay-based typing. The full study reports these points: The quantity of clinical and demographic metadata differed by source and by participant and was supplied without curation.

TCRbeta CDR3 regions were amplified from genomic DNA using the immunoSEQ Assay, a bias-controlled multiplex PCR. The source study handled its data this way. Within the assay, amplification of reference gene primers was used to estimate how many nucleated cells each sample contained. To quantify the absolute abundance of each unique TCRbeta CDR3 rearrangement, sequence reads were collapsed and filtered. For each sample, productive Simpson clonality was calculated as the square root of Simpson's diversity index across productive rearrangements. Entries here come from immuneACCESS through TCRdb and include only in-frame sequences with V and J called. Some clones fail to appear in such tables; in the studies checked, an unresolved V gene covers under half of the shortfall, and the cause of the remainder is unknown. D and trimming were read from the DNA, whereas the V and J calls and clone size are those reported in that table. The sample has approximately 150,000 clones on record, around 81% of them singletons. The leading ten clones occupy more than 6.5% of the sample.

Sequenced: peripheral blood. The receptor comes from a human donor in a cohort sampled during active COVID-19.

The nucleotides read TGTGCCAGCTCACCACCCCCGGGAGGGTACGAGCAGTACTTC. It translates as CASSPPPGGYEQYF. This chain joins TRBV18 to TRBJ2-7; 8 middle bases align to TRBD2. The CDR3 goes from the cysteine to the phenylalanine over 14 residues. Only the CDR3 portion is preserved as DNA: 42 bases, with reading frame beginning at the first base. V and J are trimmed by 0 bases and 4 bases, and the gene matches miss 2 bases of the junction. As encoded in the germline V gene, CDR1 is KGHSH while CDR2 is LQKENI. With all but the CDR3 taken from the reference TRBV18 and TRBJ2-7 genes, the full variable domain is: NAGVMQNPRHLVRRRGQEARLRCSPMKGHSHVYWYRQLPEEGLKFMVYLQKENIIDESGMPKERFSAEFPKEGPSILRIQQVVRGDSAAYFCASSPPPGGYEQYFGPGTRLTVT.